The 28 T cell receptor beta chains reported below all come from one sample, sequenced in a study of blood T cell repertoires in COVID-19. Clones were read by immunoSEQ multiplex PCR, and TCRdb kept only the in-frame ones, dropping some. This repertoire shows over 300,000 clones, around nine tenths found once; its top ten account for about 9.5%. Sequences were obtained from PBMCs or T cells enriched from blood (not recorded which). These receptors were obtained from a middle-aged woman who had recovered from COVID-19.

The chain carries TRBV2 and TRBJ2-2; 11 bases align to TRBD1. The ends lost 5 bases at V and 6 bases at J; junction bases unmatched: 11. The CDR3 runs 17 residues. Germline CDR1 and CDR2: SNHLY and FYNNEI. The CDR3 DNA reads TGTGCCAGCAGTCGGGTAACTCCGGGACAGGGGGCCGGGGAGCTGTTTTTT. It specifies CASSRVTPGQGAGELFF. Using reference TRBV2 and TRBJ2-2 for the parts outside the CDR3, the full variable domain is EPEVTQTPSHQVTQMGQEVILRCVPISNHLYFYWYRQILGQKVEFLVSFYNNEISEKSEIFDDQFSVERPDGSNFTLKIRSTKLEDSAMYFCASSRVTPGQGAGELFFGEGSRLTVL.

Turning to this clone: This same CDR3 is encoded by further DNA sequences in the sample. This sequence joins TRBV28 and TRBJ1-5; D gene uncertain. V dropped 6 bases and J dropped 6 bases, with 9 bases sitting between them. The CDR3 is 12 amino acids. CDR1 is MDHEN and CDR2 is SYDVKM in the germline V gene. CDR3 bases: TGTGCCAGCAGGCGAGGGAGTCAGCCCCAGCATTTT. Its translation is CASRRGSQPQHF.

The chain employs TRBV29-1 and TRBJ2-7; 11 bases are a match to TRBD2. Trimming took 7 bases from V and 6 from J; bases not matched to a gene: 8. Looked up from germline, CDR1 is SQVTM and CDR2 is ANQGSEA. This CDR3 contains 13 residues. The CDR3 spells CSARLAGWLEQYF. The CDR3 bases are TGCAGCGCAAGACTAGCGGGGTGGCTCGAGCAGTACTTC.

This chain joins TRBV19 and TRBJ1-3, with D unclear. Germline V gene sequence: CDR1 LNHDA, CDR2 SQIVND (reference sequence). There are 13 residues in the CDR3. V gave up 7 bases and J gave up 0 bases, with 7 bases separating them. The CDR3, as DNA: TGTGCCAGTAAGCGTGCCTCTGGAAACACCATATATTTT. Protein sequence: CASKRASGNTIYF.

The V call is TRBV7-8, the J call TRBJ1-1, with D possibly TRBD1 on 5 matching bases. Germline loops: CDR1 SGHVS, CDR2 FQNEAQ. This CDR3 is 15 amino acids long. Deletions cut 5 bases from V and 0 bases from J, with 13 bases between. The CDR3 spells CASSQDSAMNTEAFF. CDR3 nucleotide sequence: TGTGCCAGCAGCCAAGACAGTGCGATGAACACTGAAGCTTTCTTT.

This clone appeared once. J is TRBJ2-7 and V is TRBV7-2, with 7 nucleotides matching TRBD1. The CDR3 is 17 amino acids. After removal of 1 base from V and 0 bases from J, the junction contained 9 bases not matched to a gene. Per germline, CDR1 SGHTA and CDR2 FQGNSA. The chain's CDR3 is CASSLVPTGFLSYEQYF. The CDR3 DNA is TGTGCCAGCAGCTTAGTACCGACAGGGTTCCTCTCCTACGAGCAGTACTTC. Looking up the rest from reference TRBV7-2 and TRBJ2-7 gives the full variable domain: GAGVSQSPSNKVTEKGKDVELRCDPISGHTALYWYRQSLGQGLEFLIYFQGNSAPDKSGLPSDRFSAERTGGSVSTLTIQRTQQEDSAVYLCASSLVPTGFLSYEQYFGPGTRLTVT.

The V and J genes are TRBV4-2 and TRBJ2-6; D is ambiguous. The CDR3 covers 13 residues. Germline V gene lookup returns CDR1 LGHNA and CDR2 YNFKEQ. Deletions cut 4 bases from V and 4 bases from J, with 5 bases between. The CDR3 here is CASSLGGANVLTF. In nucleotides, the CDR3 is TGTGCCAGCAGCCTCGGGGGGGCCAACGTCCTGACTTTC.

J is TRBJ1-5 and V is TRBV18, with 7 bases that match TRBD1. CDR1 and CDR2 from the germline V gene are KGHSH and LQKENI. V shed 2 bases and J 6 bases; nucleotides not matched to a gene: 10. This CDR3 region has 16 residues. CDR3 nucleotides: TGTGCCAGCTCACCAAACGGACAGGAAGGCGGTCAGCCCCAGCATTTT. Encoded protein: CASSPNGQEGGQPQHF.

This clone was seen just once. The V and J genes are TRBV28 and TRBJ1-3; 8 bases line up with TRBD1. V dropped 10 bases and J dropped 4; count of bases not matched to a gene: 6. CDR1 is MDHEN, CDR2 SYDVKM, per germline. CDR3 length equals 13 residues. CDR3 DNA: TGTGCCACTCGACAGGGGATAGGAAACACCATATATTTT. Translated, it gives CATRQGIGNTIYF.

The chain combines TRBV19 with TRBJ1-5, with 7 positions matching TRBD1. Germline CDR1 LNHDA, CDR2 SQIVND (reference sequence). The CDR3 contains 15 residues. V trimming: 7 bases; J trimming: 0 bases; junction bases outside the gene matches: 6. DNA for the CDR3: TGTGCCAGTACCGAGACAGGGTATAGCAATCAGCCCCAGCATTTT. It yields the protein CASTETGYSNQPQHF. The full variable domain, with the rest looked up from reference TRBV19 and TRBJ1-5, is DGGITQSPKYLFRKEGQNVTLSCEQNLNHDAMYWYRQDPGQGLRLIYYSQIVNDFQKGDIAEGYSVSREKKESFPLTVTSAQKNPTAFYLCASTETGYSNQPQHFGDGTRLSIL.

This clone occurred once. The chain carries TRBV7-9 and TRBJ2-2; 7 bases map to TRBD2. Germline V gene lookup returns CDR1 SEHNR and CDR2 FQNEAQ (reference sequence). CDR3 size: 14 residues. The J segment lost 7 bases and the V segment lost 8 bases, leaving 10 bases of the junction unmatched. CDR3 amino acids: CASPAREGFGELFF. CDR3 bases: TGTGCCAGCCCTGCGAGGGAGGGATTCGGGGAGCTGTTTTTT. The whole variable domain, remainder taken from reference TRBV7-9 and TRBJ2-2, is DTGVSQNPRHKITKRGQNVTFRCDPISEHNRLYWYRQTLGQGPEFLTYFQNEAQLEKSRLLSDRFSAERPKGSFSTLEIQRTEQGDSAMYLCASPAREGFGELFFGEGSRLTVL.

The chain is built from TRBV5-1 and TRBJ2-7, with TRBD1 matching 8 bases. After removal of 0 bases from V and 2 bases from J, the junction contained 7 bases not matched to a gene. Germline values: CDR1 SGHRS, CDR2 YFSETQ. The CDR3 runs to 16 residues. CDR3 region: CASSLGPGQDTYEQYF. The DNA of the CDR3 is TGCGCCAGCAGCTTGGGTCCGGGACAGGATACCTACGAGCAGTACTTC.

The chain combines TRBV3-1 (or the pseudogene TRBV3-2) with TRBJ2-5; 13 bases are a match to TRBD2. The trim removed 4 bases at V and 5 bases at J, leaving 7 bases unmatched. Germline V gene sequence: CDR1 LGHDT, CDR2 YNNKEL (reference sequence). There are 16 residues in the CDR3. The CDR3 bases are TGTGCCAGCAGCCCGAGACTAGCGGGGGGTAGGGAGACCCAGTACTTC. It translates to CASSPRLAGGRETQYF.

The chain employs TRBV4-1 and TRBJ2-3; TRBD2 is a possible D gene (5 bases). The CDR3 length is 14 residues. Germline-derived CDR1 and CDR2 are MGHRA and YSYEKL. Trimming cost V 3 bases and J 11 bases, with 18 bases left between them. CDR3 amino acids: CASSQFVETIGQYF. The CDR3 DNA sequence: TGCGCCAGCAGCCAGTTCGTCGAGACTATAGGGCAGTATTTT.

This clone appeared a single time. The sample carries other DNA sequences with the same CDR3. V usage is TRBV6-5 and J usage is TRBJ2-5; possible D gene TRBD2, 5 bases. With 2 bases removed from V and 2 bases from J, the gap between germline ends came to 6 bases. From germline, CDR1 is MNHEY and CDR2 SVGAGI. CDR3 length: 13 amino acids. In DNA, the CDR3 is TGTGCCAGCAGTTACGGGAGACAAGAGACCCAGTACTTC. Translating it yields CASSYGRQETQYF.

The chain links TRBV12-3 or TRBV12-4 to TRBJ1-1, with D uncertain. CDR3 length equals 13 residues. Deletions cut 4 bases from V and 0 bases from J, with 6 bases between. This CDR3 is CASSSSVNTEAFF. CDR3 sequence (DNA): TGTGCCAGCAGTTCCTCAGTGAACACTGAAGCTTTCTTT.

This sequence joins TRBV24-1 and TRBJ1-2; a weak D match, TRBD1 (5 bases). This CDR3 region has 13 residues. Trimming cost V 3 bases and J 4 bases, with 8 bases left between them. Looked up from germline, CDR1 is KGHDR and CDR2 is SFDVKD. The CDR3 region is CATSDERGYGYTF. The DNA for the CDR3 is TGTGCCACCAGTGATGAAAGGGGCTATGGCTACACCTTC.

The chain is built from TRBV5-4 and TRBJ2-7, with a possible D match to TRBD1 (5 bases). V lost 4 bases to trimming and J lost 5 bases, with 22 bases between them. CDR1 and CDR2 (germline): SGHNT, YYREEE (reference sequence). This CDR3 has 16 amino acids. In nucleotides, the CDR3 is TGTGCCAGCAGCGTGGGGATGGGGCGAGAAGGCAACGAGCAGTACTTC. Its protein product is CASSVGMGREGNEQYF.

The J gene is TRBJ2-7, the V gene TRBV6-5, with D maybe TRBD2 (6 bases). The V end was cut by 8 bases, the J end by 4 bases, with 15 bases between. This CDR3 comprises 13 residues. The germline gives CDR1 MNHEY, CDR2 SVGAGI. CDR3 residues: CASRGSLLYEQYF. The CDR3 coding sequence is TGTGCCAGCCGGGGGTCCCTGTTATACGAGCAGTACTTC.

The V gene is TRBV5-1, the J gene TRBJ1-2, with D tentatively TRBD1 (6 bases). The CDR3 has 15 residues. CDR1 and CDR2 (germline): SGHRS, YFSETQ. Trimming took off 4 bases at V and 4 bases at J, with 17 bases between the two ends. Here the CDR3 reads CASSMGQTEPYGYTF. DNA of the CDR3: TGCGCCAGCAGCATGGGACAAACCGAGCCCTATGGCTACACCTTC.

The V call is TRBV27, the J call TRBJ2-3, with TRBD2 identical over 11 bases. The junction had 11 bases not matched to a gene; V was cut back by 6 bases and J by 3 bases. CDR1 is MNHEY and CDR2 is SMNVEV in the germline V gene (reference sequence). The CDR3 loop spans 17 amino acids. In DNA form, the CDR3 reads TGTGCCAGCAGCCGAAGGATAGCGGGAGGGCGGACAGATACGCAGTATTTT. Its protein is CASSRRIAGGRTDTQYF.

To note about this clone: Relative to the germline gene, one junction end is altered; a read error may explain this. J is TRBJ1-2 and V is TRBV19, with 10 bases that match TRBD1. The CDR3 extends over 17 amino acids. Germline CDR1 and CDR2: LNHDA and SQIVND (reference sequence). The CDR3 is CASTIRGTGVANYGYTF. The CDR3 DNA follows: TGTGCCAGTACTATACGGGGGACAGGGGTCGCTAACTATGGCTACACCTTC. Looking up the rest from reference TRBV19 and TRBJ1-2 gives the full variable domain: DGGITQSPKYLFRKEGQNVTLSCEQNLNHDAMYWYRQDPGQGLRLIYYSQIVNDFQKGDIAEGYSVSREKKESFPLTVTSAQKNPTAFYLCASTIRGTGVANYGYTFGSGTRLTVV.

The sample holds a few counts of this clone. The rearrangement links TRBV2 to TRBJ2-1; D gene uncertain. Germline V lookup: CDR1 SNHLY, CDR2 FYNNEI. The CDR3 loop spans 15 amino acids. V lost 9 bases and J lost 7, with 22 bases in between. CDR3 protein: CASLDLDSSTNEQFF. CDR3 bases: TGTGCCAGTCTCGATCTAGATTCATCGACGAATGAGCAGTTCTTC. The full variable domain, rest sourced from reference TRBV2 and TRBJ2-1, is EPEVTQTPSHQVTQMGQEVILRCVPISNHLYFYWYRQILGQKVEFLVSFYNNEISEKSEIFDDQFSVERPDGSNFTLKIRSTKLEDSAMYFCASLDLDSSTNEQFFGPGTRLTVL.

The rearrangement uses TRBV14 and TRBJ1-2; D uncertain. The germline V gene has CDR1 SGHDN and CDR2 FVKESK. V was clipped by 2 bases and J by 5 bases, with 9 bases between them. The CDR3 is made up of 13 amino acids. The DNA of the CDR3 is TGTGCCAGCAGCCAAAACCCCCAGTATGGCTACACCTTC. Translated: CASSQNPQYGYTF. Together with reference TRBV14 and TRBJ1-2, the CDR3 gives the full variable domain: EAGVTQFPSHSVIEKGQTVTLRCDPISGHDNLYWYRRVMGKEIKFLLHFVKESKQDESGMPNNRFLAERTGGTYSTLKVQPAELEDSGVYFCASSQNPQYGYTFGSGTRLTVV.

The chain joins TRBV4-1 to TRBJ2-2; possibly TRBD1 for D (6 bases). The germline CDR1 and CDR2 sequences are MGHRA and YSYEKL. Trimming took 4 bases from V and 5 from J, leaving 14 bases between them. The CDR3 spans 15 residues. The DNA for the CDR3 is TGCGCCAGCAGCCGCGACCCCAGGGGTACCGGGGAGCTGTTTTTT. Its translation: CASSRDPRGTGELFF.

The chain links TRBV30 to TRBJ1-2; D gene ambiguous. Deletions cut 1 base from V and 3 bases from J, with 6 bases between. The CDR3 spans 12 residues. Germline values: CDR1 GTSNPN, CDR2 SVGIG (reference sequence). The CDR3 nucleotides read TGTGCCTGGAGTGCATACTACTATGGCTACACCTTC. Encoded protein: CAWSAYYYGYTF.

The CDR3 spells CASSMISGRATDTQYF. The CDR3 DNA reads as TGTGCCAGTAGTATGATTAGCGGGAGGGCCACAGATACGCAGTATTTT. The chain combines TRBV19 with TRBJ2-3, with 11 bases lining up with TRBD2. V was clipped by 3 bases and J by 2 bases; unmatched bases: 4. Germline V gene data show CDR1 as LNHDA and CDR2 as SQIVND (reference sequence). The CDR3 spans 16 residues.

The chain combines TRBV7-6 with TRBJ2-7; 9 bases align to TRBD1. Germline CDR1 SGHVS, CDR2 FNYEAQ. V trimming: 6 bases; J trimming: 6 bases; junction bases outside the gene matches: 12. This CDR3 region has 15 residues. CDR3: CASSYFGGQGIEQYF. In DNA, the CDR3 is TGTGCCAGCAGTTATTTCGGAGGACAGGGGATCGAGCAGTACTTC. The full variable domain, rest sourced from reference TRBV7-6 and TRBJ2-7, is GAGVSQSPRYKVTKRGQDVALRCDPISGHVSLYWYRQALGQGPEFLTYFNYEAQQDKSGLPNDRFSAERPEGSISTLTIQRTEQRDSAMYRCASSYFGGQGIEQYFGPGTRLTVT.